The next 32 T cell receptor beta chains were all read from a single sample in a study of T-cell memory formation after mild COVID-19. Each CDR3 protein is one row after TCRdb ran MiXCR on the 5' RACE reads. The data hold hundreds of thousands of distinct CDR3 sequences, with about 20% observed a single time. The sequenced sample consisted of PBMCs or a T cell subset sorted from them (not recorded which). The receptor source for this set is an adult woman who had mild COVID-19 (a few samples of this study predate the infection). Cell type and time point are not known.

This clonotype was counted a few times. The rearrangement joins TRBV20-1 to TRBJ1-1; D unclear. Trimming took off 0 bases at V and 0 bases at J, with 17 bases between the two ends. The CDR3 is made up of 17 amino acids. The V gene's germline CDR1 is DFQATT and CDR2 SNEGSKA (reference sequence). CDR3 DNA sequence: TGCAGTGCTAGAGATAGTGCCGGGAACCTACTGAACACTGAAGCTTTCTTT. It yields the protein CSARDSAGNLLNTEAFF.

The V call is TRBV29-1, the J call TRBJ2-7, with 15 bases matching TRBD2. Germline values: CDR1 SQVTM, CDR2 ANQGSEA. The CDR3 length is 19 residues. The J segment lost 0 bases and the V segment lost 7 bases, leaving 16 bases of the junction unmatched. CDR3 region: CSAPVGGLAGGHPSYEQYF. As DNA, the CDR3 is TGCAGCGCCCCCGTCGGGGGACTAGCGGGGGGCCATCCCTCCTACGAGCAGTACTTC.

This chain joins TRBV5-1 and TRBJ2-6; tentatively, D is TRBD2 (5 bases). The V gene's germline CDR1 is SGHRS and CDR2 YFSETQ. The V and J ends lost 0 bases and 2 bases respectively, with 9 bases between them. CDR3 length: 16 amino acids. The chain's CDR3 is CASSLVSGTGANVLTF. The CDR3 nucleotides are TGCGCCAGCAGCTTGGTATCCGGGACTGGGGCCAACGTCCTGACTTTC.

This clonotype was picked up a small number of times. The chain uses TRBV6-2 or TRBV6-3 and TRBJ2-7; weak D call: TRBD1 (5 bases). The V gene lost 8 bases and the J gene lost 3 bases, with 17 bases spanning the gap. Germline loops: CDR1 MNHEY, CDR2 SVGEGT. This CDR3 region has 14 residues. This CDR3 is CASHPWGQLYEQYF. CDR3 nucleotides: TGTGCCAGCCACCCTTGGGGCCAGCTCTACGAGCAGTACTTC.

This clonotype appeared a few times. CDR3 residues: CATSRDGNGNTIYF. CDR3 nucleotides: TGTGCCACCAGCAGAGACGGGAATGGAAACACCATATATTTT. The genes are TRBV15 and TRBJ1-3; D is unresolved. V lost 0 bases and J lost 3, with 6 bases in between. The V gene's germline CDR1 is LNHNV and CDR2 YYDKDF (reference sequence). The CDR3 has 14 residues.

The chain uses TRBV7-2 and TRBJ2-1; TRBD2 agrees at 13 bases. The CDR3 covers 16 residues. Trimming at V came to 5 bases and at J to 3 bases, leaving 4 bases not matched to a gene. CDR1 SGHTA and CDR2 FQGNSA come from the germline V gene. The CDR3 spells CASSLGTSGDYNEQFF. The CDR3 DNA reads as TGTGCCAGCAGCCTTGGGACTAGCGGGGACTACAATGAGCAGTTCTTC.

V is TRBV5-6 and J is TRBJ2-1; TRBD1 agrees at 9 bases. The V segment lost 1 base and the J segment 5 bases; nucleotides outside the gene matches: 7. The CDR3 has 16 residues. Germline V gene data show CDR1 as SGHDT and CDR2 as YYEEEE. CDR3 amino acids: CASSLWGRTGDNEQFF. CDR3 DNA sequence: TGTGCCAGCAGCTTGTGGGGGCGGACAGGGGACAATGAGCAGTTCTTC.

This clonotype was seen only a few times. The CDR3 sequence is CASSLVGGRALNTEAFF. For the CDR3, the DNA is TGTGCCAGCAGCTTAGTGGGCGGCAGAGCATTGAACACTGAAGCTTTCTTT. The V and J genes are TRBV11-3 and TRBJ1-1; D remains unclear. CDR1 and CDR2 from the germline V gene are SGHNT and YENEEA. V was shortened by 1 base and J by 0 bases, with 15 bases between the two germline ends. This CDR3 has 17 amino acids.

The table lists this clonotype with a count of one. This chain uses TRBV5-1 with TRBJ2-3, with 13 bases aligning to TRBD2. CDR3 length: 16 residues. Trimming cost V 4 bases and J 5 bases; bases outside gene matches: 7. CDR1 SGHRS and CDR2 YFSETQ come from the germline V gene. CDR3 amino acids: CASSPGTSGTIDTQYF. CDR3 sequence (DNA): TGCGCCAGCAGCCCCGGGACTAGCGGGACAATAGATACGCAGTATTTT.

The V gene is TRBV19, the J gene TRBJ2-7; 9 bases line up with TRBD1. V was pared by 3 bases and J by 2 bases, with 2 bases of the junction left unmatched. The CDR3 extends over 14 amino acids. Germline V lookup: CDR1 LNHDA, CDR2 SQIVND (reference sequence). For the CDR3, the DNA is TGTGCCAGTAGTATTGGGACAGGGACCTACGAGCAGTACTTC. It is translated as CASSIGTGTYEQYF. The whole variable domain, remainder taken from reference TRBV19 and TRBJ2-7, is DGGITQSPKYLFRKEGQNVTLSCEQNLNHDAMYWYRQDPGQGLRLIYYSQIVNDFQKGDIAEGYSVSREKKESFPLTVTSAQKNPTAFYLCASSIGTGTYEQYFGPGTRLTVT.

This clonotype was seen a single time. The V and J genes are TRBV11-3 and TRBJ2-1; maybe TRBD2 (5 bases). V was cut by 0 bases and J by 6 bases, with 18 bases left in between. The V gene's germline CDR1 is SGHNT and CDR2 YENEEA. This CDR3 spans 17 amino acids. CDR3 nucleotides: TGTGCCAGCAGCTTAGATCCGACTAAGGGCTGGATCAATGAGCAGTTCTTC. It specifies CASSLDPTKGWINEQFF.

The chain combines TRBV29-1 with TRBJ1-2, with 9 bases identical to TRBD1. The CDR3 is made up of 13 amino acids. V lost 7 bases and J lost 4; bases outside the gene matches: 7. CDR1 is SQVTM and CDR2 is ANQGSEA in the germline V gene. DNA of the CDR3: TGCAGCGGGGGGACAGGGACTGCCTATGGCTACACCTTC. This codes for CSGGTGTAYGYTF.

This clonotype has only a few counts. V gene TRBV4-1 combines with J gene TRBJ2-5; D is unresolved. V lost 0 bases, J lost 5 bases, and 16 bases lay in between. Germline V gene lookup returns CDR1 MGHRA and CDR2 YSYEKL. This CDR3 region has 16 residues. The CDR3 bases are TGCGCCAGCAGCCAAGAGGGCCCTTGGGCTCCGGAGACCCAGTACTTC. Residues: CASSQEGPWAPETQYF.

This clonotype was observed a handful of times. The rearrangement joins TRBV12-3 or TRBV12-4 to TRBJ1-3; TRBD1 agrees at 7 bases. This CDR3 region has 14 residues. V was clipped by 7 bases and J by 0 bases; unmatched bases: 3. The CDR3 DNA reads as TGTGCCAGCAACACAGGGGCCTCTGGAAACACCATATATTTT. Encoded protein: CASNTGASGNTIYF.

This clonotype came up a few times. The chain couples TRBV6-2 or TRBV6-3 to TRBJ2-7; unclear D gene. Germline V gene sequence: CDR1 MNHEY, CDR2 SVGEGT. CDR3 size: 13 residues. V lost 2 bases and J 6 bases, leaving 11 bases between the germline ends. CDR3 nucleotide sequence: TGTGCCAGCAGTTACGGGGAAATAGGCGAGCAGTACTTC. Its protein product is CASSYGEIGEQYF.

The genes are TRBV15 and TRBJ1-6; D possibly corresponds to TRBD1 (5 bases). This CDR3 comprises 17 residues. Trimming took 1 base from V and 5 from J, leaving 15 bases between them. Germline V gene lookup returns CDR1 LNHNV and CDR2 YYDKDF (reference sequence). CDR3 amino acids: CATSRGYPGRDNSPLHF. The CDR3 DNA reads TGTGCCACCAGCAGAGGATATCCGGGACGGGATAATTCACCCCTCCACTTT.

The rearrangement joins TRBV13 to TRBJ2-7; D possibly matches TRBD1 or TRBD2 (5 bases each). Looked up from germline, CDR1 is PRHDT and CDR2 is FYEKMQ (reference sequence). The CDR3 is made up of 14 amino acids. Trimming took off 5 bases at V and 2 bases at J, with 13 bases between the two ends. The CDR3 protein is CASSGGSRAYEQYF. The CDR3, as DNA: TGTGCCAGCAGCGGGGGAAGTCGCGCCTACGAGCAGTACTTC. Full variable domain (rest looked up from reference TRBV13 and TRBJ2-7): AAGVIQSPRHLIKEKRETATLKCYPIPRHDTVYWYQQGPGQDPQFLISFYEKMQSDKGSIPDRFSAQQFSDYHSELNMSSLELGDSALYFCASSGGSRAYEQYFGPGTRLTVT.

This clonotype was observed a few times. The chain recombines TRBV7-9 with TRBJ2-5; D may correspond to TRBD1 or TRBD2 (5 bases each). Per the germline V gene, CDR1 is SEHNR and CDR2 is FQNEAQ (reference sequence). Trimming stripped 7 bases from V and 2 bases from J, with 26 bases between. The CDR3 loop spans 18 amino acids. This CDR3 reads CASNGRLNPEGSQETQYF. In nucleotides, the CDR3 is TGTGCCAGCAACGGGCGCCTAAACCCCGAGGGGTCACAAGAGACCCAGTACTTC.

The sample holds a few counts of this clonotype. This sequence joins TRBV7-9 and TRBJ2-3, with no clear D. Trimming removed 3 bases from V and 0 bases from J, with 10 bases in between. The germline CDR1 and CDR2 sequences are SEHNR and FQNEAQ (reference sequence). This CDR3 region has 15 residues. The CDR3 region is CASSFGAYSTDTQYF. Written as DNA, the CDR3 is TGTGCCAGCAGCTTCGGAGCATATAGCACAGATACGCAGTATTTT.

The gene calls are TRBV7-9 and TRBJ2-1; no firm D call. Trimming took 6 bases from V and 8 from J, leaving 11 bases between them. The CDR3 contains 12 residues. Germline V gene data show CDR1 as SEHNR and CDR2 as FQNEAQ (reference sequence). DNA of the CDR3: TGTGCCAGCAGTACGCCTGGCTATGAGCAGTTCTTC. Protein: CASSTPGYEQFF. Filled out from reference TRBV7-9 and TRBJ2-1, the complete variable domain reads DTGVSQNPRHKITKRGQNVTFRCDPISEHNRLYWYRQTLGQGPEFLTYFQNEAQLEKSRLLSDRFSAERPKGSFSTLEIQRTEQGDSAMYLCASSTPGYEQFFGPGTRLTVL.

This clonotype was seen a few times. The J gene is TRBJ2-7, the V gene TRBV18; 7 positions agree with TRBD2. This CDR3 region has 14 residues. Per the germline V gene, CDR1 is KGHSH and CDR2 is LQKENI. V gave up 2 bases and J gave up 2 bases; unmatched junction bases: 3. The CDR3 loop is CASSPGTNTYEQYF. The CDR3 DNA sequence: TGTGCCAGCTCACCAGGGACTAACACCTACGAGCAGTACTTC.

This clonotype was seen a handful of times. The genes are TRBV4-1 and TRBJ2-7; tentative D call: TRBD1 (7 bases). This CDR3 region has 16 residues. Germline values: CDR1 MGHRA, CDR2 YSYEKL. V was shortened by 3 bases and J by 5 bases, with 20 bases between the two germline ends. CDR3 sequence (DNA): TGCGCCAGCAGCCACGGGGGACAGTCCGAGCTGGACGAGCAGTACTTC. Protein sequence: CASSHGGQSELDEQYF.

V usage is TRBV6-6 and J usage is TRBJ1-3; 9 nucleotides align to TRBD1. The CDR3 sequence is 17 residues long. The V gene's germline CDR1 is MNHNY and CDR2 SVGAGI (reference sequence). V gave up 5 bases and J gave up 3 bases; unmatched junction bases: 11. DNA of the CDR3: TGTGCCAGCAGTGGCCGGGACAGGGTGGCCAGTGGAAACACCATATATTTT. Protein: CASSGRDRVASGNTIYF.

This sequence joins TRBV19 and TRBJ2-1; D is possibly TRBD2 (5 bases). The CDR3 has 14 residues. CDR1 and CDR2 from the germline V gene are LNHDA and SQIVND (reference sequence). V was trimmed by 3 bases and J by 4 bases, leaving 10 bases between them. The CDR3 DNA sequence: TGTGCCAGTAGTATTTCCAGCGGATACAATGAGCAGTTCTTC. This translates into CASSISSGYNEQFF.

The chain uses TRBV4-3 and TRBJ2-1; maybe TRBD2 (6 bases). V was clipped by 1 base and J by 12 bases, with 7 bases between them. The CDR3 runs 11 residues. CDR1 and CDR2 (germline): LGHNA, YSLEER. The DNA of the CDR3 is TGCGCCAGCAGCCAAGGTAGCGGGCAGTTCTTC. It codes for CASSQGSGQFF.

This clonotype was observed a handful of times. V and J are TRBV6-5 and TRBJ2-5, with TRBD1 as a possible D gene (6 bases). The V gene's germline CDR1 is MNHEY and CDR2 SVGAGI. V dropped 2 bases and J dropped 0 bases, with 10 bases sitting between them. The CDR3 spans 15 residues. CDR3 sequence (DNA): TGTGCCAGCAGTTACGGAACAGGGTACCAAGAGACCCAGTACTTC. Amino acids: CASSYGTGYQETQYF.

This clonotype was counted many times. V gene TRBV30 combines with J gene TRBJ1-2; D perhaps matches TRBD1 (5 bases). The V gene lost 6 bases and the J gene lost 9 bases, with 20 bases spanning the gap. In germline, CDR1 is GTSNPN, CDR2 SVGIG (reference sequence). This CDR3 spans 13 amino acids. The CDR3 DNA follows: TGTGCCTGTCCAACCCGGGACCCCACGCGCTACACCTTC. Protein: CACPTRDPTRYTF.

The gene calls are TRBV15 and TRBJ2-1, with 7 bases lining up with TRBD2. This CDR3 has 16 amino acids. V shed 0 bases, J shed 8 bases, and the junction held 10 bases outside the gene matches. Germline-derived CDR1 and CDR2 are LNHNV and YYDKDF (reference sequence). CDR3 sequence (DNA): TGTGCCACCAGCAGAGATCAAGCGGGGCACTCAGATGAGCAGTTCTTC. Its translation is CATSRDQAGHSDEQFF.

The chain combines TRBV7-2 with TRBJ1-1; D gene uncertain. V lost 2 bases to trimming and J lost 5 bases, with 9 bases between them. CDR3 length equals 13 residues. Germline V CDR1 and CDR2: SGHTA, FQGNSA. CDR3 in amino acids: CASSLLAWTEAFF. The CDR3 DNA follows: TGTGCCAGCAGCTTACTGGCTTGGACTGAAGCTTTCTTT.

This chain uses TRBV2 with TRBJ2-5; 8 nucleotides agree with TRBD2. V lost 2 bases and J lost 4; bases outside the gene matches: 6. The CDR3 runs to 15 residues. The germline V gene encodes CDR1 SNHLY and CDR2 FYNNEI. The DNA for the CDR3 is TGTGCCAGCAGTGAATGGGGTCTAGCGGGAGAGACCCAGTACTTC. Translating it yields CASSEWGLAGETQYF.

Written as DNA, the CDR3 is TGTGCCAGCAGTCCAAACGGTGGGGGGCAAGGCGAGCAGTACTTC. As protein: CASSPNGGGQGEQYF. V is TRBV27 and J is TRBJ2-7; the D call may be TRBD1 or TRBD2 (6 bases each). The CDR3 is made up of 15 amino acids. The germline CDR1 and CDR2 sequences are MNHEY and SMNVEV (reference sequence). Trimming removed 5 bases at V and 6 bases at J, with 20 bases between.

The J gene is TRBJ2-2, the V gene TRBV7-2; D remains ambiguous. Germline-derived CDR1 and CDR2 are SGHTA and FQGNSA. V lost 5 bases and J lost 5, with 12 bases in between. This CDR3 has 14 amino acids. The CDR3 protein is CASSRLGSTGELFF. DNA for the CDR3: TGTGCCAGCAGCCGTTTAGGTTCGACCGGGGAGCTGTTTTTT. Filled out from reference TRBV7-2 and TRBJ2-2, the complete variable domain reads GAGVSQSPSNKVTEKGKDVELRCDPISGHTALYWYRQSLGQGLEFLIYFQGNSAPDKSGLPSDRFSAERTGGSVSTLTIQRTQQEDSAVYLCASSRLGSTGELFFGEGSRLTVL.